Listed below are T cell receptor beta chains from one sample, sequenced in a study of T-cell memory formation after mild COVID-19. TCRdb re-analysed the 5' RACE reads in MiXCR, keeping a single row per CDR3 protein. The table shows about 130,000 distinct CDR3 sequences, with approximately 15% occurring only once. Sequencing was performed on PBMCs or a T cell subset sorted from them (not recorded which). These receptors were taken from a man between 18 and 35 years old who had mild COVID-19 (a few samples of this study predate the infection). Cell type and time point are not known. CDR3s include the opening cysteine and the closing phenylalanine or tryptophan. D genes are given only for firm matches. The size of a clone is reported for some rows only, either as once, few or many, or as a class for expanded clones.

TRBV4-1	TRBJ2-6	NA	once	TGCGCCAGCAGCCAAAGGGAGCAGGGGCCTTCTCGGTCTGGGGCCAACGTCCTGACTTTC	CASSQREQGPSRSGANVLTF
TRBV11-2	TRBJ1-2	NA	NA	TGTGCCAGCAGCTCGTTCCGTGCGGGAGGCTCGACCTATGGCTACACCTTC	CASSSFRAGGSTYGYTF
TRBV7-2	TRBJ2-1	NA	few	TGTGCCAGCAGCCCCGCTGTTCGCAATGAGCAGTTCTTC	CASSPAVRNEQFF
TRBV24-1	TRBJ1-2	NA	NA	TGTGCCACCAGTGTTTACGGGGGCCTGTCGACTAACTATGGCTACACCTTC	CATSVYGGLSTNYGYTF
TRBV29-1	TRBJ2-3	NA	NA	TGCAGCGTGATAGGGGGAGATACGCAGTATTTT	CSVIGGDTQYF
TRBV7-9	TRBJ2-5	NA	NA	TGTGCCAGCGTTGGTTTGGGAGGGGGCGAGACCCAGTACTTC	CASVGLGGGETQYF
TRBV7-3	TRBJ1-1	NA	NA	TGTGCCAGCAGTCCTTCGGGGGACACTGAAGCTTTCTTT	CASSPSGDTEAFF
TRBV20-1	TRBJ2-7	TRBD1	few	TGCAGTGCACAGGGGGATGACGAGCAGTACTTC	CSAQGDDEQYF
TRBV10-3	TRBJ2-3	TRBD2	few	TGTGCCATCAGCTTAGCGGGGGCCGATACGCAGTATTTT	CAISLAGADTQYF
TRBV5-1	TRBJ2-1	NA	NA	TGCGCCAGCAGCTTGGTGCTAGCTCCCTACAATGAGCAGTTCTTC	CASSLVLAPYNEQFF
TRBV5-5	TRBJ2-3	NA	few	TGTGCCAGCAGGGTAACAGGGAGCACAGATACGCAGTATTTT	CASRVTGSTDTQYF
TRBV28	TRBJ2-3	NA	NA	TGTGCCAGCGGCCCAGGGCGGGATACGCAGTATTTT	CASGPGRDTQYF
TRBV7-3	TRBJ1-1	NA	NA	TGTGCCAGCAGCCCCGCGATGAACACTGAAGCTTTCTTT	CASSPAMNTEAFF
TRBV11-2	TRBJ2-5	NA	few	TGTGCCAGCAGCTCAGTCTTCCAAGAGACCCAGTACTTC	CASSSVFQETQYF
TRBV9	TRBJ2-5	NA	NA	TGTGCCAGCAGCGTCGGGCCCATCCAAGAGACCCAGTACTTC	CASSVGPIQETQYF
TRBV14	TRBJ2-3	NA	NA	TGTGCCAGCAGCCGGGACTATACGCAGTATTTT	CASSRDYTQYF
TRBV11-2	TRBJ2-1	NA	many	TGTGCCAGCAGCATGAGTCCCGGATACAATGAGCAGTTCTTC	CASSMSPGYNEQFF
TRBV7-9	TRBJ2-3	NA	NA	TGTGCCAGCAGCCCCCTCACCAGGGAGACGCAGTATTTT	CASSPLTRETQYF
TRBV20-1	TRBJ1-2	NA	many	TGCAGTGCTAGGTTCAGGCTATCTTCAGGCTACACCTTC	CSARFRLSSGYTF
TRBV6-6	TRBJ2-3	NA	few	TGTGCCAGCACAGCGATGTCCAGCACAGATACGCAGTATTTT	CASTAMSSTDTQYF
TRBV20-1	TRBJ1-1	NA	few	TGCAGTGCCTCCAAGGGAGCCATGAACACTGAAGCTTTCTTT	CSASKGAMNTEAFF
TRBV12-3/TRBV12-4	TRBJ2-7	NA	NA	TGTGCCAGCAGCTCCACTTACTGGTTCCACGAGCAGTACTTC	CASSSTYWFHEQYF
TRBV12-3/TRBV12-4	TRBJ1-2	NA	NA	TGTGCCAGCAGTCCAGGGGACTATGGCTACACCTTC	CASSPGDYGYTF
TRBV5-1	TRBJ2-1	TRBD1	few	TGCGCCAGCAGCACGACGGACAGGGCGCGTGAGCAGTTCTTC	CASSTTDRAREQFF
TRBV7-3	TRBJ2-3	TRBD1	few	TGTGCCAGCAGAACGACAGGGGGGGATACGCAGTATTTT	CASRTTGGDTQYF
TRBV7-2	TRBJ2-5	NA	NA	TGTGCCAGCAGGAGAGGGGACCTAGAGACCCAGTACTTC	CASRRGDLETQYF
TRBV7-6	TRBJ1-1	TRBD1	few	TGTGCCAGCAGCAGACAGGGTGGGGACACTGAAGCTTTCTTT	CASSRQGGDTEAFF
TRBV7-2	TRBJ2-2	NA	few	TGTGCCAGCAGCTTATTAGCGGTGAACACCGGGGAGCTGTTTTTT	CASSLLAVNTGELFF
TRBV4-1	TRBJ2-5	NA	many	TGCGCCAGCAGCCAAGCATTGGTAGGGGGTGAGACCCAGTACTTC	CASSQALVGGETQYF
TRBV18	TRBJ2-3	TRBD1	many	TGTGCCAGCTCCTCGCGACAGGGGGGTCGGACGCAGTATTTT	CASSSRQGGRTQYF
TRBV5-1	TRBJ2-2	NA	few	TGCGCCAGCGTCTCGGATGCGAACACCGGGGAGCTGTTTTTT	CASVSDANTGELFF
TRBV5-6	TRBJ1-1	NA	few	TGTGCCAGCAGCTTGCTCGGACAGAACACTGAAGCTTTCTTT	CASSLLGQNTEAFF
TRBV5-8	TRBJ1-5	NA	NA	TGTGCCAGCAGCTTGGGGGTGACAGGATCTGCTCAGCCCCAGCATTTT	CASSLGVTGSAQPQHF
TRBV5-1	TRBJ2-3	NA	few	TGCGCCAGCGTAGAGGGATCTCACACAGATACGCAGTATTTT	CASVEGSHTDTQYF
TRBV10-3	TRBJ2-5	TRBD2	many	TGTGCCATCAGCCCGGGGGGGTCCCAAGAGACCCAGTACTTC	CAISPGGSQETQYF
TRBV3-1	TRBJ2-1	NA	NA	TGTGCCAGCAGCCAAGGTCCTCAGGGCTACTCCTACAATGAGCAGTTCTTC	CASSQGPQGYSYNEQFF